A single sample gave rise to the 5 T cell receptor beta chains below, sequenced in a study of cytomegalovirus exposure and HLA in healthy donors (dated by TCRdb to 2017 to 2019). Preparation of the library involved the immunoSEQ multiplex PCR assay. For the multiplex PCR, a mixture combining 60 forward primers for TCR Vbeta segments and 13 reverse primers for TCR Jbeta segments was used. The table was pulled from immuneACCESS by TCRdb, which kept in-frame rearrangements only. Such tables lose some clones; where checked, under half of the loss comes from unresolved V genes, and the rest has no known cause. In all, the sample holds more than 130,000 clones, and around 82% of those were seen once. The ten largest clones take up over 6.5% of the sample. Material: PBMCs. Receptors were obtained from a man aged 35 to 55 in good health and CMV-seropositive.

V is TRBV5-1 and J is TRBJ2-5; 7 bases agree with TRBD2. The V gene's germline CDR1 is SGHRS and CDR2 YFSETQ. The length of the CDR3 is 15 residues. Trimming removed 4 bases from V and 1 base from J; junction bases left unmatched: 7. The CDR3 loop is CASSLGGETQETQYF. CDR3 nucleotide sequence: TGCGCCAGCAGCCTGGGGGGGGAAACCCAAGAGACCCAGTACTTC. The full variable domain, with the rest looked up from reference TRBV5-1 and TRBJ2-5, is KAGVTQTPRYLIKTRGQQVTLSCSPISGHRSVSWYQQTPGQGLQFLFEYFSETQRNKGNFPGRFSGRQFSNSRSEMNVSTLELGDSALYLCASSLGGETQETQYFGPGTRLLVL.

The V and J genes are TRBV10-3 and TRBJ1-5; 8 bases are shared with TRBD1. With 5 bases clipped from V and 6 bases from J, the junction kept 12 bases outside the gene matches. This CDR3 is built from 16 residues. Germline assignment: CDR1 ENHRY and CDR2 SYGVKD. The CDR3 DNA follows: TGTGCCATCAGTCCTTCGGCCGGGACAGGCGGTCAGCCCCAGCATTTT. Its protein is CAISPSAGTGGQPQHF.

This chain links TRBV27 with TRBJ2-7; D not resolved. Trimming took off 2 bases at V and 3 bases at J, with 8 bases between the two ends. The germline V gene encodes CDR1 MNHEY and CDR2 SMNVEV (reference sequence). The length of the CDR3 is 13 residues. CDR3 in amino acids: CASSLTAFYEQYF. For the CDR3, the DNA is TGTGCCAGCAGTTTAACAGCTTTCTACGAGCAGTACTTC.

The genes are TRBV5-6 and TRBJ2-2; TRBD2 matches 8 bases. Trimming removed 4 bases from V and 6 bases from J; junction bases left unmatched: 14. The CDR3 totals 17 residues. Germline CDR1 is SGHDT and CDR2 is YYEEEE. In DNA, the CDR3 is TGTGCCAGCAGCCCGACTTCAGCGGGAGTATCGGCCGGGGAGCTGTTTTTT. The encoded protein is CASSPTSAGVSAGELFF. Together with reference TRBV5-6 and TRBJ2-2, the CDR3 gives the full variable domain: DAGVTQSPTHLIKTRGQQVTLRCSPKSGHDTVSWYQQALGQGPQFIFQYYEEEERQRGNFPDRFSGHQFPNYSSELNVNALLLGDSALYLCASSPTSAGVSAGELFFGEGSRLTVL.

V is TRBV27 and J is TRBJ2-3; D is unclear. Trimming pared 5 bases from V and 2 bases from J, leaving 14 bases between. Germline loops: CDR1 MNHEY, CDR2 SMNVEV (reference sequence). CDR3 length equals 15 residues. The CDR3 spells CASSTRLLPTDTQYF. The CDR3, as DNA: TGTGCCAGCAGTACCCGACTTCTACCCACAGATACGCAGTATTTT.